This TCR beta chain was documented in a study of monozygotic twins with cystic fibrosis. Sequenced by immunoSEQ multiplex PCR; TCRdb stores in-frame clones only, minus some. The table records 25,000 to 35,000 clones, around four fifths of them present only once. V gave up 5 bases and J gave up 5 bases, with 13 bases separating them. Germline CDR1 is LNHDA and CDR2 is SQIVND (reference sequence). The CDR3 extends over 13 amino acids. The origin of this receptor is a girl aged 2-10 years with cystic fibrosis. Input material: blood. The rearrangement joins TRBV19 to TRBJ2-7; no clear D gene. CDR3 loop: CASSRRRSNEQYF. The CDR3 DNA reads TGTGCCAGTAGTCGACGCAGGAGTAACGAGCAGTACTTC.